A single sample is the source of the 14 T cell receptor beta chains below, sequenced in a study of shared clonotypes between healthy human individuals. TCRdb keeps only in-frame clones here, not all; method: immunoSEQ multiplex PCR. The sample consists of approximately 980,000 clones, more than 75% of them appearing once. Specimen: memory CD4+ T cells sorted from blood. Indicated subset: CD45RA-negative fraction. The receptors come from a man in his late teens or twenties in good health.

The chain has TRBV27 and TRBJ2-2; 10 bases match TRBD2. This CDR3 comprises 16 residues. The V segment lost 6 bases and the J segment 4 bases; nucleotides outside the gene matches: 8. Germline lookup yields CDR1 MNHEY and CDR2 SMNVEV (reference sequence). The CDR3 protein is CASREAGTSVTGELFF. CDR3 bases: TGTGCCAGCAGGGAGGCCGGGACTAGCGTCACCGGGGAGCTGTTTTTT.

The CDR3 here is CASSSQGENTGELFF. The CDR3 region has the DNA TGTGCCAGCAGTTCACAGGGGGAAAACACCGGGGAGCTGTTTTTT. The V call is TRBV6-6, the J call TRBJ2-2; TRBD1 matches at 8 bases. Looked up from germline, CDR1 is MNHNY and CDR2 is SVGAGI (reference sequence). J was trimmed by 2 bases and V by 4 bases; bases with no gene match: 3. CDR3 size: 15 residues.

The V gene is TRBV7-9, the J gene TRBJ2-7; D possibly corresponds to TRBD1 (5 bases). This CDR3 is built from 14 residues. Deletions cut 1 base from V and 2 bases from J, with 9 bases between. Per germline, CDR1 SEHNR and CDR2 FQNEAQ (reference sequence). Here the CDR3 reads CASSLGGGTYEQYF. The CDR3, as DNA: TGTGCCAGCAGCTTAGGGGGCGGAACCTACGAGCAGTACTTC.

The gene calls are TRBV28 and TRBJ1-1; 7 positions match TRBD1. The CDR3 runs to 14 residues. The germline V gene encodes CDR1 MDHEN and CDR2 SYDVKM. After removal of 6 bases from V and 9 bases from J, the junction contained 13 bases not matched to a gene. The CDR3 DNA sequence: TGTGCCAGCAGACAAATCACAGGGGAAAGAAAAGCTTTCTTT. Translation gives CASRQITGERKAFF.

This sequence joins TRBV6-1 and TRBJ1-5; D not resolved. V was clipped by 4 bases and J by 1 base, with 14 bases between them. Germline CDR1 reads MNHNS; CDR2 reads SASEGT. The CDR3 runs to 16 residues. This chain's CDR3 is CASSAPRTGSNQPQHF. The CDR3 DNA sequence: TGTGCCAGCAGTGCACCGAGGACGGGGAGCAATCAGCCCCAGCATTTT.

This clone was counted between two and nine times. The CDR3 DNA reads as TGCGCCAGCAGTCCCTCGATATGGGGATCCCTCCACTTT. This encodes CASSPSIWGSLHF. V is TRBV4-1 and J is TRBJ1-6; no clear D gene. This CDR3 is 13 amino acids long. CDR1 is MGHRA and CDR2 is YSYEKL in the germline V gene. Trimming shortened V by 6 bases and J by 14 bases, and 17 bases separated the two germline ends.

The J gene is TRBJ1-4, the V gene TRBV4-3; 7 nucleotides agree with TRBD1. Trimming removed 0 bases from V and 8 bases from J; junction bases left unmatched: 9. Germline V gene data show CDR1 as LGHNA and CDR2 as YSLEER. The CDR3 runs to 16 residues. The CDR3 is CASSQDLTGVWEKLFF. The CDR3 bases are TGCGCCAGCAGCCAAGATTTAACAGGGGTATGGGAAAAACTGTTTTTT.

This CDR3 reads CASSIGNGGEQYF. CDR3 nucleotide sequence: TGTGCCAGTAGTATTGGTAACGGAGGCGAGCAGTACTTC. The rearrangement links TRBV19 to TRBJ2-7, with D possibly being TRBD2 (5 bases). The germline V gene encodes CDR1 LNHDA and CDR2 SQIVND (reference sequence). V was clipped by 3 bases and J by 6 bases, with 12 bases between them. The CDR3 runs 13 residues.

The gene calls are TRBV14 and TRBJ1-2; D is uncertain. The V gene lost 2 bases and the J gene lost 7 bases, with 11 bases spanning the gap. Germline V CDR1 and CDR2: SGHDN, FVKESK. The CDR3 is 13 amino acids. This chain's CDR3 is CASSQRSRRGYTF. CDR3 coding DNA: TGTGCCAGCAGCCAAAGATCCCGTCGTGGCTACACCTTC.

This chain links TRBV7-2 with TRBJ2-4; 10 nucleotides align to TRBD1. CDR1 and CDR2 (germline): SGHTA, FQGNSA. The CDR3 totals 14 residues. With V trimmed by 9 bases and J by 2 bases, 4 bases remained unmatched. CDR3 region: CASRQGATKNIQYF. Here the CDR3 DNA reads TGTGCCAGTCGACAGGGGGCCACCAAAAACATTCAGTACTTC.

V usage is TRBV6-6 and J usage is TRBJ1-5; the match to TRBD1 covers 8 bases. Per the germline V gene, CDR1 is MNHNY and CDR2 is SVGAGI (reference sequence). V dropped 7 bases and J dropped 4; count of bases not matched to a gene: 9. The length of the CDR3 is 15 residues. CDR3 residues: CASKAVDRGNQPQHF. In DNA, the CDR3 is TGTGCCAGCAAGGCCGTTGACAGGGGTAATCAGCCCCAGCATTTT.

The CDR3, as DNA: TGTGCCAGCTCACCGGCCAGTAACACCGGGGAGCTGTTTTTT. This codes for CASSPASNTGELFF. The V and J genes are TRBV18 and TRBJ2-2; D ambiguous. Germline assignment: CDR1 KGHSH and CDR2 LQKENI. Trimming removed 3 bases at V and 2 bases at J, with 7 bases between. The CDR3 covers 14 residues.

This chain connects TRBV5-1 to TRBJ1-2, with 10 bases that match TRBD1. This CDR3 region has 16 residues. J gave up 6 bases and V 4 bases, and 12 bases lay outside the gene matches. CDR1 is SGHRS and CDR2 is YFSETQ in the germline V gene. This CDR3 is CASSKGTGDTKNGYTF. CDR3 sequence (DNA): TGCGCCAGCAGCAAAGGGACAGGGGACACTAAGAATGGCTACACCTTC.

With respect to this clone: Other DNA sequences of this sample code for an identical CDR3. The chain has TRBV7-9 and TRBJ2-7, with 7 bases fitting TRBD1. V lost 5 bases to trimming and J lost 3 bases; unmatched junction nucleotides: 7. Germline V gene data show CDR1 as SEHNR and CDR2 as FQNEAQ (reference sequence). The CDR3 is 14 residues long. The CDR3 here is CASSPGTDNYEQYF. The CDR3 bases are TGTGCCAGCAGCCCAGGGACAGACAACTACGAGCAGTACTTC. The variable domain in full, completed from reference TRBV7-9 and TRBJ2-7, reads DTGVSQNPRHKITKRGQNVTFRCDPISEHNRLYWYRQTLGQGPEFLTYFQNEAQLEKSRLLSDRFSAERPKGSFSTLEIQRTEQGDSAMYLCASSPGTDNYEQYFGPGTRLTVT.